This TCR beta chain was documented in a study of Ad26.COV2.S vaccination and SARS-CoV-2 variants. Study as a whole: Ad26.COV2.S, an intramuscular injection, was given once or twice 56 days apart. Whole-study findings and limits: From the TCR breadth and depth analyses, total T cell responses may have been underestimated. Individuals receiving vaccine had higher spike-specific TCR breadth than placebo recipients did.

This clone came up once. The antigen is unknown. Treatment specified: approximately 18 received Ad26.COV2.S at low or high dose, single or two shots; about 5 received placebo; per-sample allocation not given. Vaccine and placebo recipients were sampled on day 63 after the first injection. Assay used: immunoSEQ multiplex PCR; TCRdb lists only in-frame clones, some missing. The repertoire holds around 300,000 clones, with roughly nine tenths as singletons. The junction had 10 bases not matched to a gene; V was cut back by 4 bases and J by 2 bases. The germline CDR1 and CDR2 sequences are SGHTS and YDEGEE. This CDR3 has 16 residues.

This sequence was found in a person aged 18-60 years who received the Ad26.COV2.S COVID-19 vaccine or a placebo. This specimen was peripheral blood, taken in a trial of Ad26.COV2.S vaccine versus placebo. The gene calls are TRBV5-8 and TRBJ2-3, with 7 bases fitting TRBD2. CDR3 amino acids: CASSPGVSGVTDTQYF. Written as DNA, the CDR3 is TGTGCCAGCAGCCCGGGGGTCAGCGGGGTCACAGATACGCAGTATTTT. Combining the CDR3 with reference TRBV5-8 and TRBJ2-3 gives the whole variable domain EAGVTQSPTHLIKTRGQQATLRCSPISGHTSVYWYQQALGLGLQFLLWYDEGEERNRGNFPPRFSGRQFPNYSSELNVNALELEDSALYLCASSPGVSGVTDTQYFGPGTRLTVL.